One sample yielded the 23 T cell receptor beta chains listed below, sequenced in a study of metastatic and nonmetastatic thyroid tumors. TCRdb re-clonotyped the PCR reads through MiXCR. This sample carries 20,000 to 25,000 clones, roughly 22% of them seen once, and the ten largest clones take under 30%. Ahead of thyroid surgery, no patient had received treatment of any kind. Sequenced material: blood. The receptor set was obtained from a female donor with papillary thyroid cancer or a benign thyroid nodule (not recorded which). Some clones in this sample may be carry-over from other donors' samples.

The chain links TRBV5-1 to TRBJ2-3, with TRBD1 identical over 7 bases. CDR1 SGHRS and CDR2 YFSETQ come from the germline V gene. The CDR3 runs to 15 residues. Trimming took 0 bases from V and 2 from J; bases not matched to a gene: 3. The CDR3 region is CASSLVTGVTDTQYF. In DNA form, the CDR3 reads TGCGCCAGCAGCTTGGTTACAGGGGTCACAGATACGCAGTATTTT.

This clone was seen more than once but under ten times. A much more abundant neighbour one base away suggests this may be a read error. The DNA of the CDR3 is TGCGCCAGCAGCCAATGCTTGTCCGGGACAAGCTCCTACGAGCAGTACTTC. This gives the protein CASSQCLSGTSSYEQYF. This sequence joins TRBV4-3 and TRBJ2-7; D perhaps matches TRBD1 (6 bases). Trimming pared 2 bases from V and 0 bases from J, leaving 17 bases between. Germline V gene lookup returns CDR1 LGHNA and CDR2 YSLEER. The CDR3 spans 17 residues.

At least ten counts were recorded for this clone. This sequence joins TRBV7-6 and TRBJ2-1, with TRBD2 matching over 8 bases. Losses at the gene ends were 4 bases for V and 5 bases for J; bases not matched to a gene: 19. Germline V gene lookup returns CDR1 SGHVS and CDR2 FNYEAQ. The CDR3 extends over 19 amino acids. CDR3 loop: CASSWNSGTRYGIHNEQFF. The CDR3 nucleotides are TGTGCCAGCAGCTGGAATTCCGGGACTAGATATGGGATTCACAATGAGCAGTTCTTC.

This chain uses TRBV20-1 with TRBJ1-2; TRBD1 matches 7 bases. This CDR3 comprises 14 residues. CDR1 DFQATT and CDR2 SNEGSKA come from the germline V gene (reference sequence). Trimming at V came to 6 bases and at J to 4 bases, leaving 11 bases not matched to a gene. In DNA form, the CDR3 reads TGCAGTGCCATACGGCCGACAGGGCCCTATGGCTACACCTTC. The encoded protein is CSAIRPTGPYGYTF.

This clone has at least ten counts. The CDR3 coding sequence is TGCAGTGCTAGGTACGGGAGCTCCTACAATGAGCAGTTCTTC. Amino acid sequence: CSARYGSSYNEQFF. The chain uses TRBV20-1 and TRBJ2-1; perhaps TRBD2 as D (6 bases). There are 14 residues in the CDR3. CDR1 DFQATT and CDR2 SNEGSKA come from the germline V gene (reference sequence). With 3 bases removed from V and 0 bases from J, the gap between germline ends came to 9 bases.

This clone was observed a single time. This clone may be a read error of a much larger clone one base away. This same CDR3 is encoded by further DNA sequences in the sample. The chain combines TRBV5-1 with TRBJ2-5; D remains ambiguous. Germline CDR1 is SGHRS and CDR2 is YFSETQ. The germline V and J ends were trimmed by 0 bases and 3 bases, with 9 bases remaining between them. The CDR3 loop spans 14 amino acids. The CDR3 bases are TGCGCCAGCAGCTTGGCCGGAAGCGAAGAGACCCAGTACTTC. The encoded protein is CASSLAGSEETQYF. Full variable domain (rest looked up from reference TRBV5-1 and TRBJ2-5): KAGVTQTPRYLIKTRGQQVTLSCSPISGHRSVSWYQQTPGQGLQFLFEYFSETQRNKGNFPGRFSGRQFSNSRSEMNVSTLELGDSALYLCASSLAGSEETQYFGPGTRLLVL.

A word on this clone: It is likely a read error, because the conserved phenylalanine at the end of the CDR3 is missing. No DNA is shown, since the ends of the CDR3 on it are uncertain; the CDR3 is the one TCRdb lists. The rearrangement uses TRBV7-2 and TRBJ2-7; TRBD1 is the table's D call and was not checked against the DNA. The CDR3 length is 8 residues, termini included. Looked up from germline, CDR1 is SGHTA and CDR2 is FQGNSA. CDR3 residues: CASSLTPS.

This clone was found many times. This sequence joins TRBV11-2 and TRBJ2-3, with D uncertain. Between the trimmed V and J ends, which lost 2 bases and 7 bases, there was a span of 7 bases. Germline V gives CDR1 SGHAT, CDR2 FQNNGV. The CDR3 totals 12 residues. The DNA of the CDR3 is TGTGCCAGCAGCTTATTGGCGAATACGCAGTATTTT. It codes for CASSLLANTQYF.

Note on this clone: One base away lies a much larger clone, so this may be a sequencing read error. The V call is TRBV19, the J call TRBJ2-1, with 8 bases identical to TRBD2. CDR1 is LNHDA, CDR2 SQIVND, per germline (reference sequence). V was clipped by 7 bases and J by 8 bases; unmatched bases: 13. CDR3 length equals 15 residues. For the CDR3, the DNA is TGTGCCAGTAAGGATAGCGGGAACACTACGGATGAGCAGTTCTTC. This codes for CASKDSGNTTDEQFF.

There are a few counts of this clone. The chain links TRBV6-6 to TRBJ1-2, with D unresolved. This CDR3 spans 13 amino acids. V lost 2 bases and J 2 bases, leaving 6 bases between the germline ends. CDR1 is MNHNY, CDR2 SVGAGI, per germline (reference sequence). The CDR3 nucleotides read TGTGCCAGCAGTTACGGCGGCAACTATGGCTACACCTTC. Translating it yields CASSYGGNYGYTF.

This clone was counted once. The limits of the CDR3 on the DNA are not certain, so only TCRdb's listed CDR3 is given. The CDR3 region is CASSFGTGAYTF. The chain links TRBV5-5 to TRBJ1-2; TRBD1 is the table's D call and was not checked against the DNA. Counting both end residues, the CDR3 totals 12 amino acids. Germline V gene lookup returns CDR1 SGHKS and CDR2 YYEKEE (reference sequence).

J is TRBJ2-5 and V is TRBV18, with a possible D match to TRBD2 (5 bases). The CDR3 is 13 amino acids. Germline V CDR1 and CDR2: KGHSH, LQKENI. Trimming stripped 2 bases from V and 11 bases from J, with 15 bases between. Written as DNA, the CDR3 is TGTGCCAGCTCACCAAGAGACGGGGATACTCAGTACTTC. Protein sequence: CASSPRDGDTQYF.

This clone ranks as medium-sized. The chain has TRBV6-2 or TRBV6-3 and TRBJ1-2, with D uncertain. This CDR3 spans 12 amino acids. V lost 7 bases to trimming and J lost 4 bases, with 10 bases between them. Germline-derived CDR1 and CDR2 are MNHEY and SVGEGT. CDR3: CASTDVRYGYTF. CDR3 DNA: TGTGCCAGCACTGACGTCCGCTATGGCTACACCTTC.

This clone was seen at least ten times. The chain couples TRBV18 to TRBJ2-7, with D unclear. Germline CDR1 reads KGHSH; CDR2 reads LQKENI. The CDR3 has 13 amino acids. Trimming stripped 3 bases from V and 3 bases from J, with 9 bases between. For the CDR3, the DNA is TGTGCCAGCTCACCGTTTGAAGGCTACGAGCAGTACTTC. The encoded protein is CASSPFEGYEQYF.

This clone is labeled medium-sized. This chain uses TRBV6-1 with TRBJ1-1, with D maybe TRBD1 (5 bases). V was clipped by 6 bases and J by 7 bases, with 15 bases between them. CDR1 is MNHNS, CDR2 SASEGT, per germline. This CDR3 is 13 amino acids long. The CDR3 DNA sequence: TGTGCCAGCAGAAGACAGTCAGGAGATGAAGCTTTCTTT. Its translation: CASRRQSGDEAFF.

This clone was seen a handful of times. The chain carries TRBV12-3 or TRBV12-4 and TRBJ2-2; TRBD1 matches at 9 bases. The CDR3 covers 16 residues. The junction had 6 bases not matched to a gene; V was cut back by 6 bases and J by 1 base. CDR3: CASSLGQGWNTGELFF. For the CDR3, the DNA is TGTGCCAGCAGCTTGGGACAGGGTTGGAACACCGGGGAGCTGTTTTTT.

The chain links TRBV6-1 to TRBJ1-5; 9 positions match TRBD1. V shed 6 bases and J 5 bases; nucleotides not matched to a gene: 2. Germline V CDR1 and CDR2: MNHNS, SASEGT. This CDR3 is built from 13 residues. CDR3 coding DNA: TGTGCCAGCAGGGGGACAGGGTATCAGCCCCAGCATTTT. It translates to CASRGTGYQPQHF.

This clone was recorded many times. The chain is built from TRBV6-2 or TRBV6-3 and TRBJ2-1; 11 nucleotides align to TRBD2. Germline assignment: CDR1 MNHEY and CDR2 SVGEGT. V gave up 6 bases and J gave up 3 bases; unmatched junction bases: 13. The length of the CDR3 is 18 residues. The CDR3 coding sequence is TGTGCCAGCAGCGGGATATGGACTAGCGGGCTTATCTACAATGAGCAGTTCTTC. Encoded protein: CASSGIWTSGLIYNEQFF.

This clone has just a few counts. A read error is possible here, since a much larger clone lies one base away. The limits of the CDR3 on the DNA are not certain, so only TCRdb's listed CDR3 is given. At the DNA level, this CDR3 is encoded by other sequences in the same sample as well. This chain's CDR3 is CASSRPVGTGANVLTF. J is TRBJ2-6 and V is TRBV5-6. The CDR3 contains 16 residues when both ends are counted. Germline loops: CDR1 SGHDT, CDR2 YYEEEE.

V is TRBV4-1 and J is TRBJ1-1; D is perhaps TRBD1 (6 bases). Trimming shortened V by 1 base and J by 5 bases, and 17 bases separated the two germline ends. The V gene's germline CDR1 is MGHRA and CDR2 YSYEKL. The CDR3 is made up of 16 amino acids. The CDR3, as DNA: TGCGCCAGCAGCCAAGTGGAGGACAGCCGGAGGACTGAAGCTTTCTTT. The encoded protein is CASSQVEDSRRTEAFF.

This clone was seen ten or more times. CDR3 protein: CASSFSDSNEKLFF. The CDR3 DNA follows: TGCGCCAGCAGTTTTTCAGACTCTAATGAAAAACTGTTTTTT. This rearrangement joins TRBV5-1 to TRBJ1-4; no firm D call. V was shortened by 5 bases and J by 3 bases, with 11 bases between the two germline ends. Germline-derived CDR1 and CDR2 are SGHRS and YFSETQ. The CDR3 spans 14 residues.

Ten or more counts support this clone. V is TRBV18 and J is TRBJ1-6; 8 bases align to TRBD1. Germline V gene sequence: CDR1 KGHSH, CDR2 LQKENI. The CDR3 length is 15 residues. Trimming cost V 3 bases and J 8 bases; bases outside gene matches: 6. CDR3 sequence reads: CASSPGTGMDSPLHF. The CDR3 DNA follows: TGTGCCAGCTCACCCGGGACAGGAATGGATTCACCCCTCCACTTT.

This chain uses TRBV28 with TRBJ1-1; D not resolved. This CDR3 has 15 amino acids. V was trimmed by 3 bases and J by 2 bases, leaving 13 bases between them. Germline V gives CDR1 MDHEN, CDR2 SYDVKM. This CDR3 reads CASSFLPAGNTEAFF. The CDR3 coding sequence is TGTGCCAGCAGTTTCCTCCCCGCGGGTAACACTGAAGCTTTCTTT. Filled out from reference TRBV28 and TRBJ1-1, the complete variable domain reads DVKVTQSSRYLVKRTGEKVFLECVQDMDHENMFWYRQDPGLGLRLIYFSYDVKMKEKGDIPEGYSVSREKKERFSLILESASTNQTSMYLCASSFLPAGNTEAFFGQGTRLTVV.